This passage covers 20 T cell receptor beta chains from one sample sequenced in a study of CD8+CD57+ T cells in acquired aplastic anemia (dated by TCRdb to the late 2010s). The instrument given in TCRdb is Illumina HiSeq 2000. Profiling of TCR beta VDJ combinations and CDR3 sequences used genomic DNA as the template. Starting from the raw public reads, TCRdb applied fastp trimming at Q25, assembled clones with MiXCR and retained in-frame beta chains. CDR3 protein duplicates are merged, each entry listing the most common genes and DNA. This sample gives fewer than 150,000 distinct CDR3 sequences in total; 48% of them show up just once. The top ten clonotypes cover around 2.5% of the sample. What was sequenced was sorted CD4+, CD8+, or CD8+CD57+ T cells (not recorded which) from PBMCs. These receptors all stem from a human donor in good health, serving as a control.

This chain uses TRBV29-1 with TRBJ2-1; 12 nucleotides line up with TRBD2. The CDR3 spans 15 residues. After removal of 7 bases from V and 7 bases from J, the junction contained 11 bases not matched to a gene. Germline loops: CDR1 SQVTM, CDR2 ANQGSEA. CDR3 in DNA: TGCAGCGGCCGTGGGCTAGCGGGGGGGCAGAATGAGCAGTTCTTC. It is translated as CSGRGLAGGQNEQFF.

The chain carries TRBV15 and TRBJ2-2, with D possibly TRBD2 on 6 matching bases. The CDR3 has 16 residues. Deletions cut 3 bases from V and 0 bases from J, with 11 bases between. CDR1 and CDR2 from the germline V gene are LNHNV and YYDKDF (reference sequence). The CDR3, as DNA: TGTGCCACCAGCAGGGGTTGGAGGGCGAACACCGGGGAGCTGTTTTTT. Translation gives CATSRGWRANTGELFF.

The chain uses TRBV25-1 and TRBJ1-3; tentative D call: TRBD1 (5 bases). The V gene's germline CDR1 is MGHDK and CDR2 SYGVNS. The CDR3 is made up of 14 amino acids. Trimming removed 1 base from V and 7 bases from J, with 11 bases in between. The CDR3 protein is CASSESRGSNTIYF. The CDR3 DNA is TGTGCCAGCAGTGAATCGAGGGGTTCTAACACCATATATTTT.

CDR3 sequence: CARLQGRSTEAFF. CDR3 in DNA: TGTGCCAGACTACAGGGTAGATCCACTGAAGCTTTCTTT. The chain recombines TRBV2 with TRBJ1-1, with D possibly TRBD1 on 6 matching bases. This CDR3 spans 13 amino acids. The V gene's germline CDR1 is SNHLY and CDR2 FYNNEI. Trimming took off 9 bases at V and 4 bases at J, with 15 bases between the two ends. The full variable domain, in which reference TRBV2 and TRBJ1-1 provide the parts outside the CDR3, is EPEVTQTPSHQVTQMGQEVILRCVPISNHLYFYWYRQILGQKVEFLVSFYNNEISEKSEIFDDQFSVERPDGSNFTLKIRSTKLEDSAMYFCARLQGRSTEAFFGQGTRLTVV.

This clonotype was seen only once. The chain is built from TRBV29-1 and TRBJ2-5; D is unresolved. V was trimmed by 0 bases and J by 7 bases, leaving 3 bases between them. Germline V lookup: CDR1 SQVTM, CDR2 ANQGSEA. The CDR3 spans 10 residues. The CDR3 region is CSVEEGTQYF. For the CDR3, the DNA is TGCAGCGTTGAAGAAGGGACCCAGTACTTC.

This clonotype was seen ten or more times. The chain is built from TRBV7-9 and TRBJ1-2, with 7 bases fitting TRBD1. This CDR3 has 14 residues. Germline V gene data show CDR1 as SEHNR and CDR2 as FQNEAQ (reference sequence). The ends lost 1 base at V and 5 bases at J; junction bases unmatched: 4. In DNA, the CDR3 is TGTGCCAGCAGCTTAGATGGCAGGGGGTATGGCTACACCTTC. Translating gives CASSLDGRGYGYTF.

Turning to this clonotype: One base away lies a much larger clone, so this may be a sequencing read error. The rearrangement links TRBV6-2 or TRBV6-3 to TRBJ2-7; no reliable D call. The V end was cut by 4 bases, the J end by 3 bases, with 7 bases between. Germline V gene data show CDR1 as MNHEY and CDR2 as SVGEGT. This CDR3 spans 12 amino acids. CDR3: CASSLTDYEQYV. The CDR3 bases are TGTGCCAGCAGTTTAACAGACTACGAGCAGTACGTC.

This sequence joins TRBV7-9 and TRBJ2-1, with D perhaps TRBD1 (5 bases). The V end was cut by 5 bases, the J end by 4 bases, with 6 bases between. The CDR3 is 12 amino acids. Germline CDR1 reads SEHNR; CDR2 reads FQNEAQ (reference sequence). The CDR3 nucleotides are TGTGCCAGCAGCCGACAGTACAATGAGCAGTTCTTC. Its protein is CASSRQYNEQFF.

This clonotype is classed as medium-sized (0.01 to 0.1%). The chain uses TRBV7-9 and TRBJ1-6; unclear D gene. V lost 1 base and J 6 bases, leaving 4 bases between the germline ends. The CDR3 runs to 13 residues. Germline V gives CDR1 SEHNR, CDR2 FQNEAQ (reference sequence). For the CDR3, the DNA is TGTGCCAGCAGCTTAGTGGGTAATTCACCCCTCCACTTT. It specifies CASSLVGNSPLHF.

The chain has TRBV20-1 and TRBJ2-1; TRBD2 matches 11 bases. The J segment lost 2 bases and the V segment lost 3 bases, leaving 3 bases of the junction unmatched. Germline CDR1 and CDR2: DFQATT and SNEGSKA (reference sequence). This CDR3 spans 15 amino acids. CDR3 amino acids: CSASPGLAAYNEQFF. The CDR3 nucleotides are TGCAGTGCTAGTCCGGGACTAGCGGCCTACAATGAGCAGTTCTTC.

There are many counts of this clonotype. The chain joins TRBV11-2 to TRBJ2-5, with TRBD2 matching over 11 bases. Trimming removed 4 bases from V and 7 bases from J; junction bases left unmatched: 2. The germline V gene encodes CDR1 SGHAT and CDR2 FQNNGV. The CDR3 covers 13 residues. As DNA, the CDR3 is TGTGCCAGCAGCTCGGGACTAGCGGCGACCCAGTACTTC. Translation: CASSSGLAATQYF.

In nucleotides, the CDR3 is TGTGCCAGCAGTTTCCGTCGGCAAGAGACCCAGTACTTC. Its protein is CASSFRRQETQYF. This rearrangement joins TRBV6-2 or TRBV6-3 to TRBJ2-5; D is undetermined. Trimming shortened V by 4 bases and J by 2 bases, and 8 bases separated the two germline ends. The CDR3 contains 13 residues. CDR1 and CDR2 (germline): MNHEY, SVGEGT.

This rearrangement joins TRBV7-9 to TRBJ2-5; TRBD2 matches 14 bases. The germline gives CDR1 SEHNR, CDR2 FQNEAQ (reference sequence). The CDR3 spans 16 residues. The ends lost 5 bases at V and 5 bases at J; junction bases unmatched: 7. CDR3 sequence (DNA): TGTGCCAGCAGCGAGACTAGCGGGGGGGCAAGGGAGACCCAGTACTTC. Protein product: CASSETSGGARETQYF.

This chain joins TRBV6-1 and TRBJ1-2; D is uncertain. This CDR3 is 12 amino acids long. Germline lookup yields CDR1 MNHNS and CDR2 SASEGT. The V end lost 6 bases, the J end lost 7 bases, and 12 bases lay between the germline ends. This CDR3 is CASSRDRAGYTF. The CDR3 DNA is TGTGCCAGCAGCCGCGATCGTGCTGGCTACACCTTC.

Many counts were recorded for this clonotype. V gene TRBV19 combines with J gene TRBJ2-5; D unresolved. The length of the CDR3 is 13 residues. CDR1 and CDR2 from the germline V gene are LNHDA and SQIVND (reference sequence). Trimming cost V 3 bases and J 2 bases, with 7 bases left between them. This CDR3 is CASSINRQETQYF. The DNA for the CDR3 is TGTGCCAGTAGTATCAACAGACAAGAGACCCAGTACTTC.

This clonotype has a handful of counts. The chain employs TRBV19 and TRBJ2-1; D not certain. CDR1 is LNHDA and CDR2 is SQIVND in the germline V gene (reference sequence). V was trimmed by 5 bases and J by 8 bases, leaving 7 bases between them. The CDR3 has 11 amino acids. In nucleotides, the CDR3 is TGTGCCAGTAGTCTTGGATATGAGCAGTTCTTC. Translation: CASSLGYEQFF. Together with reference TRBV19 and TRBJ2-1, the CDR3 gives the full variable domain: DGGITQSPKYLFRKEGQNVTLSCEQNLNHDAMYWYRQDPGQGLRLIYYSQIVNDFQKGDIAEGYSVSREKKESFPLTVTSAQKNPTAFYLCASSLGYEQFFGPGTRLTVL.

With regard to this clonotype: Relative to the germline gene, one junction end is altered; a read error may explain this. The chain employs TRBV19 and TRBJ2-1; D not resolved. The germline CDR1 and CDR2 sequences are LNHDA and SQIVND (reference sequence). The length of the CDR3 is 14 residues. CDR3 protein: CAWSKRVSYSEQFF. The CDR3 nucleotides are TGTGCCTGGAGTAAAAGGGTCTCCTACAGTGAGCAGTTCTTC.

CDR3 protein: CASSRRQPNEKLFF. The CDR3, as DNA: TGTGCCAGTAGTCGTCGACAGCCAAATGAAAAACTGTTTTTT. The V gene is TRBV19, the J gene TRBJ1-4; maybe TRBD1 (5 bases). With 5 bases removed from V and 5 bases from J, the gap between germline ends came to 12 bases. CDR3 length: 14 amino acids. Germline CDR1 reads LNHDA; CDR2 reads SQIVND (reference sequence).

This clonotype was seen many times. The chain joins TRBV2 to TRBJ1-1; no clear D. CDR1 and CDR2 from the germline V gene are SNHLY and FYNNEI. V lost 0 bases and J lost 2, with 10 bases in between. The CDR3 is 15 amino acids. This CDR3 is CASSEALRRNTEAFF. CDR3 DNA sequence: TGTGCCAGCAGTGAAGCCCTCCGGAGAAACACTGAAGCTTTCTTT.

The genes are TRBV19 and TRBJ2-7; tentatively, D is TRBD1 or TRBD2 (5 bases each). The CDR3 has 15 residues. Germline lookup yields CDR1 LNHDA and CDR2 SQIVND (reference sequence). V was trimmed by 6 bases and J by 2 bases, leaving 17 bases between them. CDR3 sequence (DNA): TGTGCCAGTAGCCCCGGGGCAGAGCCCACCTACGAGCAGTACTTC. It is translated as CASSPGAEPTYEQYF.